This T cell receptor (beta chain) was profiled in a study of cytomegalovirus exposure and HLA in healthy donors. Primers: 60 Vbeta forward and 13 Jbeta reverse. The data were produced by immunoSEQ multiplex PCR, yet TCRdb's version contains in-frame clones alone and is incomplete. This table has 95,000 to 150,000 clones, about three quarters appearing once. Comment on this clone: Antigen specificity is unknown.

The study's findings and limits: Within an earlier analysis, most TCR beta V segments proved productive either about 90% or about 30% of the time. The study designated fewer than 200 TCR beta chains cytomegalovirus-associated. An analysis was carried out later, and it reportedly showed fewer N-insertions in an Asian-associated ancestry cluster than the approximately 680-donor mean. In a later analysis, TCR beta V- and J-gene trimming showed a link to a missense DCLRE1C variant.

Trimming shortened V by 4 bases and J by 2 bases, and 12 bases separated the two germline ends. The CDR3 sequence is 14 residues long. Germline V gives CDR1 SGDLS, CDR2 YYNGEE. Sequencing input: PBMCs. The clonotype was recovered from a woman in her thirties or forties in good health and CMV-seropositive. V is TRBV9 and J is TRBJ1-2; D is possibly TRBD1 (5 bases). Here the CDR3 DNA reads TGTGCCAGCAGCCCCCTCGCAGGGAACTATGGCTACACCTTC. Residues: CASSPLAGNYGYTF.